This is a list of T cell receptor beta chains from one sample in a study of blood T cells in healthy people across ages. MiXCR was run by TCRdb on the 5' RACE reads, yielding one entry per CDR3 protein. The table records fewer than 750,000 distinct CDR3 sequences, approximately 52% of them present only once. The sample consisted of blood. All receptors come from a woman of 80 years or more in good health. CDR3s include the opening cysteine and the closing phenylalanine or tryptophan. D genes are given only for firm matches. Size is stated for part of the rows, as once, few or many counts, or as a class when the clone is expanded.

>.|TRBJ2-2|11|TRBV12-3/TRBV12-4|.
TGTGCCAGCAGCTCAAGCCAGGAGCTGTTTTTT
CASSSSQELFF
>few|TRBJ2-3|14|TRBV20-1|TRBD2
TGCAGTGCTCCCAGCGGGAGTCGGACAGATACGCAGTATTTT
CSAPSGSRTDTQYF
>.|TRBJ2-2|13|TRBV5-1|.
TGCGCCAGCAGCGCCGAGACTAGCGGGGAGCTGTTTTTT
CASSAETSGELFF
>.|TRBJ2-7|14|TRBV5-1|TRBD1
TGCGCCAGCAGCGTGACAGGGTATTCAGGCGAGCAGTACTTC
CASSVTGYSGEQYF
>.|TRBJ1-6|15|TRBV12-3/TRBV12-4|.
TGTGCCCGCAGTTTTACGGGACGGTATAATTCACCCCTCCACTTT
CARSFTGRYNSPLHF
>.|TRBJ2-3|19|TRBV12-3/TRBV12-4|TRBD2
TGTGCCAGCAGTTTACCGCCCGGGACTAGCGGGGGGCCCCTTGAAACGCAGTATTTT
CASSLPPGTSGGPLETQYF
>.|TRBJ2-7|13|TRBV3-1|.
TGTGCCAGCAGCCAAGGAGAGACATACGAGCAGTACTTC
CASSQGETYEQYF
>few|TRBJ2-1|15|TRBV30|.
TGTGCCTGGAGAGTGGATTCGAGCTCCTACAATGAGCAGTTCTTC
CAWRVDSSSYNEQFF
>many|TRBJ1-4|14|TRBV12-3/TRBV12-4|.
TGTGCCAGCAGTTTACGCACAGGGTACGAAAAACTGTTTTTT
CASSLRTGYEKLFF
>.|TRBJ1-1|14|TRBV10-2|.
TGCGCCAGCAGTATTAAAAGGGGCTTAACTGAAGCTTTCTTT
CASSIKRGLTEAFF
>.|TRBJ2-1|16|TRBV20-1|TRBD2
TGCAGTGCTCTCTCTCCTAGCGGCAATTCCTACAATGAGCAGTTCTTC
CSALSPSGNSYNEQFF
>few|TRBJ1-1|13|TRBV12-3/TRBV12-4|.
TGTGCCAGCAGTTTAACGGAGTTGGTTGAAGCTTTCTTT
CASSLTELVEAFF
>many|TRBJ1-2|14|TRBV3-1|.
TGTGCCAGCAGCCAAGAGGCAGGGAAGAGTGGCTACACCTTC
CASSQEAGKSGYTF
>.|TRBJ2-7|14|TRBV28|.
TGTGCCAGCAGCCCTATGTACACCTCTGCCGAGCAGTACTTC
CASSPMYTSAEQYF
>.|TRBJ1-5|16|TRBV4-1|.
TGCGCCAGCAGCCAAGGGTTTTCGGCAGGGAATCAGCCCCAGCATTTT
CASSQGFSAGNQPQHF
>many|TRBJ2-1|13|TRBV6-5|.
TGTGCCAGCAGTGACGGGGGCATCAATGAGCAGTTCTTC
CASSDGGINEQFF
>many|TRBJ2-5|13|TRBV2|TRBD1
TGTGCCAGCAGTTGGACAGGGCCCGAGACCCAGTACTTC
CASSWTGPETQYF
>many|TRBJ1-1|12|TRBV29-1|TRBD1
TGCAGCGTCGGGGACAGGGCCACTGAAGCTTTCTTT
CSVGDRATEAFF
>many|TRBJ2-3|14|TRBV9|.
TGTGCCAGCAGCAAAAGCGGCAAGTTAGATACGCAGTATTTT
CASSKSGKLDTQYF
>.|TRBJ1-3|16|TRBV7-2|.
TGTGCCAGCAGCTTACGCCCGGGAGGGAACGGAAACACCATATATTTT
CASSLRPGGNGNTIYF
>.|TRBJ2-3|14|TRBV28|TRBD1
TGTGCCAGCAGGACAGGGCATCGCACAGATACGCAGTATTTT
CASRTGHRTDTQYF
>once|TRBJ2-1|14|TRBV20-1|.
TGCAGTGCTAGAGGAAAGGGTTGGGACAATGAGCAGTTCTTT
CSARGKGWDNEQFF
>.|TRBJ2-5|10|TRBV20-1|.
TGCAGTGCTAGGATGGAGACCCAGTACTTC
CSARMETQYF
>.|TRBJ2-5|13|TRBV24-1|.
TGTGCCACCAGTGAGCCACCTCAAGAGACCCAGTACTTC
CATSEPPQETQYF
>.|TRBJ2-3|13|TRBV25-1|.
TGTGCCAGCAGTGAGTGGAATTGGGATACGCAGTATTTT
CASSEWNWDTQYF
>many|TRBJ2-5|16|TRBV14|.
TGTGCCAGCAGCCATCCCCCGGGACTCTTCCAAGAGACCCAGTACTTC
CASSHPPGLFQETQYF
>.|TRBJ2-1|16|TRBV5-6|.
TGTGCCAGCAGCTCGGCAGGGGATACCCCTTACAATGAGCAGTTCTTC
CASSSAGDTPYNEQFF
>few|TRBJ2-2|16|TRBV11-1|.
TGTGCCAGCAGCTTCCCTATGGGCCTGAACACCGGGGAGCTGTTTTTT
CASSFPMGLNTGELFF
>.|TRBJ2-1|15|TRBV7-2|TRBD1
TGTGCCGGCAGCATGGCCGGGACAGGGGACTATGAGCAGTTCTTC
CAGSMAGTGDYEQFF
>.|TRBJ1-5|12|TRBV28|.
TGTGCCAGCTCAGGGTTCGGTCAGCCCCAGCATTTT
CASSGFGQPQHF
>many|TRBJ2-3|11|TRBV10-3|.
TGTGCCATTATGGACCTGTTTACGCAGTATTTT
CAIMDLFTQYF
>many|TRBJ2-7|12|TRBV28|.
TGTGCCAGCACCGCGACAGAATACGAGCAGTACTTC
CASTATEYEQYF
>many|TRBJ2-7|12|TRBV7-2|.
TGTGCCAGCACCCATGGGCCCTACGAGCAGTACTTC
CASTHGPYEQYF
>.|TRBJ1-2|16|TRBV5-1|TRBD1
TGCGCCAGCAGCCACGGGACAGGGAACGAAGGCTATGGCTACACCTTC
CASSHGTGNEGYGYTF
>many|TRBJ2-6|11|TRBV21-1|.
TGTGCCCGCCCGGGGGCCAACGTCCTGACTTTC
CARPGANVLTF
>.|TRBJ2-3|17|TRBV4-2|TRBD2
TGTGCCAGCAGCCAAGCCCTAGCGGGAGGCCTCGAGGGGACGCAGTATTTT
CASSQALAGGLEGTQYF
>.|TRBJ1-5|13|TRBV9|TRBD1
TGTGCCAGCAGCGCCGGGACAGGGAAGCCCCAGCATTTT
CASSAGTGKPQHF
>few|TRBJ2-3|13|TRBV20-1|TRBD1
TGCAGTGCTTTCGGGACAGTTGCAGATACGCAGTATTTT
CSAFGTVADTQYF
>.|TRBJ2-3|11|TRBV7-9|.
TGTGCCACGGGTAGCACAGATACGCAGTATTTT
CATGSTDTQYF
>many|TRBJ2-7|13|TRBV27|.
TGTGCCAGCAGTTTTGAGGGAGGGGGCGAGCAGTACTTC
CASSFEGGGEQYF
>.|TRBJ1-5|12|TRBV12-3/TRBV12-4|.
TGTGCCAGCAACACAGGGTATGGGCCCCAGCATTTT
CASNTGYGPQHF
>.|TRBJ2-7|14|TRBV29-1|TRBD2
TGCAGCGTAGCGGGAGCCTATGATTCCTACGAGCAGTACTTC
CSVAGAYDSYEQYF
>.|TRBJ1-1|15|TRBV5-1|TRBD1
TGCGCCAGCAGTTCGGACTACCCAGGGGGGACTGAAGCTTTCTTT
CASSSDYPGGTEAFF
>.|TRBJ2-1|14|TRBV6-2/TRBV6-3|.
TGTGCCAGCAAAAAATCGGGGGCAGTCTATGAGCAGTTCTTC
CASKKSGAVYEQFF
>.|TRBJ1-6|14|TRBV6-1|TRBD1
TGTGCCAGTACCGGGACAGGGAATAATTCACCCCTCCACTTT
CASTGTGNNSPLHF
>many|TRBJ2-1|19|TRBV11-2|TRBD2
TGTGCCAGCAGCTTATTCCCTAGCGGCACTTTACCCAAAATTAATGAGCAGTTCTTC
CASSLFPSGTLPKINEQFF
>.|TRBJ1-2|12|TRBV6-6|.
TGTGCCAGCAGTCGGCCCAGTGATGGCTACACCTTC
CASSRPSDGYTF
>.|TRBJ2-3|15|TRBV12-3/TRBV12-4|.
TGTGCCAGCGTGGGGAGCAGAATCCGCACAGATACGCAGTATTTT
CASVGSRIRTDTQYF
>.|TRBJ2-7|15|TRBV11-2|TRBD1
TGTGCCAGCAGCCCGGGACAGGTCCTATGGTACGAGCAGTACTTC
CASSPGQVLWYEQYF
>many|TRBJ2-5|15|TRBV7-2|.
TGTGCCAGCAGCCTAAGGGTAGGGACGAAAGAGACCCAGTACTTC
CASSLRVGTKETQYF